The following is a T cell receptor (beta chain) sequence with its context. The target of this receptor is not known. Per-base qualities were not stored, and no clone one base away is much larger. Per the germline V gene, SQVTM is the CDR1 and ANQGSEA is the CDR2. The CDR3 sequence holds 12 residues, the cysteine and phenylalanine included. Only CDR3 DNA is held: 36 bases, read in frame from base 1. The germline ends are 20 bases apart after V is trimmed by 7 bases and J by 11 bases. This sample is drawn from a study of T cell responses to AZD1222 COVID-19 vaccine (dated by TCRdb to the early 2020s). Broadly, across the study: AZD1222 recipients given second doses at about 4 weeks or at about 12 weeks were pooled, since spike-specific TCR depth and breadth were not found to differ between the two schedules. TCR sequencing covered roughly 230 trial participants: 200 to 220 given two doses of AZD1222 and approximately 26 given two doses of MenACWY control vaccine. Trial participants were enrolled by age into 18-55, 56-69 and 70-plus year subgroups, with roughly 160, 29 and 62 TCR-sequenced participants respectively. The paper as a whole reports these results and caveats: A significant rise in spike-specific TCR breadth and depth was observed after two AZD1222 doses relative to day 0 and relative to MenACWY recipients. Reportedly, close to half of the unique spike-specific TCRs recognized epitopes lying outside the regions that are mutated in the B.1.351 and B.1.1.7 variants. The whole spike protein was spanned by vaccine-associated CD4 TCRs, and dominant responses were seen in regions 160-218 and 743-854. Conclusions about previously exposed vaccinees are limited because only five to seven AZD1222 recipients were SARS-CoV-2 seropositive at baseline. Because no day 14 peak-response samples were available, repertoires were characterized only after the peak T cell response. Participants were mostly white British and included more females than males, and it was suggested by the authors that clonal diversity may have been underestimated. In the small 56-69-year group, the increase in depth fell short of significance, most likely because of low power.

The CDR3 regions of human TCRbeta chains were analyzed by immunosequencing. As for the original processing: Repertoire TCRs were checked for matches against a reference library of SARS-CoV-2-specific TCRs that had been generated using the MIRA antigen-specificity platform. Breadth was defined as the fraction of unique TCRs that were SARS-CoV-2-associated. Depth was defined as the fraction of total T cells that were SARS-CoV-2-associated. Using the MIRA data, every spike-specific TCR was mapped to the spike region that the TCR reacted to and assigned to either a CD4 or a CD8 class. Log10-transformed breadth and depth values were compared by one-way ANOVA with Sidak's multiple comparisons tests. What TCRdb holds here is the immuneACCESS table cut down to in-frame rearrangements. Part of the clones is not present; checked against another copy, under half of the missing clones reflect an unresolved V gene, and the others are unexplained. That table supplies the V and J calls and clone size; D and trimming were determined from the DNA. For this sample there are approximately 70,000 clones; approximately 81% appear just once. In total, the top ten clones hold roughly 22% of the sample.

Per the publication, the time point label means: baseline before first vaccination. The vaccinee samples were drawn from two UK trials, COV001 and COV002, one of which was a single-blind randomized controlled phase 2/3 trial testing AZD1222 (ChAdOx1 nCoV-19) in healthy adults. For TCRbeta chain sequencing, PBMC samples from trial participants were taken at day 0 and at day 28 after the second dose. The receptor was isolated from an adult in good health. The sample here was peripheral blood, taken on day 0 of AZD1222 vaccination. The rearranged chain carries TRBV29-1 and TRBJ1-1, and the D gene may be TRBD1, 6 bases matching. The CDR3 reads as follows: CSAEDSRIGAFF. The nucleotide sequence is TGCAGCGCAGAGGACAGTAGAATTGGGGCTTTCTTT.